Described below is a single TCR beta chain sequence and its context. The target antigen is unknown. CDR1 and CDR2 (germline): SGHDN, FVKESK. The V segment lost 1 base and the J segment 5 bases; nucleotides outside the gene matches: 10. The CDR3 is 17 residues long. These data are taken from a study of shared clonotypes between healthy human individuals. Some clones are missing from TCRdb's copy, which holds only in-frame ones; the method was immunoSEQ multiplex PCR. The table lists a few million clones, more than 85% of them singletons. CD45RA+ naive and CD45RA-negative memory subsets were separated from CD4+ cells. The study, taken as a whole, reports: Genetic and exposure-history diversity was limited by the few donors. Estimated clonotype richness was generally higher in naive than memory subsets.

The clonotype comes from a man aged 18 to 30 in good health. Some clones in this sample may be carry-over from other donors' samples. The gene calls are TRBV14 and TRBJ2-5, with 10 nucleotides matching TRBD2. Sequences were obtained from naive CD4+ T cells from PBMCs. Indicated subset: CD45RA+ positively selected. The CDR3 DNA reads TGTGCCAGCAGCCAAGGGCTAGCGGGAGATATTGACGAGACCCAGTACTTC. This codes for CASSQGLAGDIDETQYF.